This TCR beta chain was sequenced for a study of blood T cell repertoires in COVID-19. Study-wide background: Nucleic acid was either cDNA or gDNA, and it came from T cells, B-cell-depleted T cells, or PBMCs.

TCRdb's table, derived via immunoSEQ multiplex PCR, lists solely in-frame clones and lacks some. The repertoire holds 350,000 to 450,000 clones, with more than 80% as singletons. Ages ranged from about 18 to 89 years, with residence in more than 20 US areas. Clinical histories supplied by participants themselves formed the basis of cohort assignment. Two negative PCRs, clearance, or symptom resolution had been documented for recovered Cohort 3 donors. Germline CDR1 SGHRS, CDR2 YFSETQ. The V end lost 4 bases, the J end lost 2 bases, and 17 bases lay between the germline ends. The CDR3 loop spans 16 amino acids.

The receptor was derived from a young man who had recovered from COVID-19. The V call is TRBV5-1, the J call TRBJ2-3, with a possible D match to TRBD1 (6 bases). The specimen sequenced was PBMCs or T cells enriched from blood (not recorded which). The CDR3 region is CASSRWPGDPTDTQYF. The CDR3 bases are TGCGCCAGCAGCCGCTGGCCAGGGGACCCCACAGATACGCAGTATTTT. Drawing the rest from reference TRBV5-1 and TRBJ2-3, the complete variable domain is KAGVTQTPRYLIKTRGQQVTLSCSPISGHRSVSWYQQTPGQGLQFLFEYFSETQRNKGNFPGRFSGRQFSNSRSEMNVSTLELGDSALYLCASSRWPGDPTDTQYFGPGTRLTVL.